Presented here are 3 T cell receptor beta chains from one specimen sequenced in a study of monozygotic twins with inflammatory bowel disease. TCRdb reworked the 5' RACE reads into one entry per CDR3 protein, no DNA. The listing contains 300,000 to 350,000 distinct CDR3 sequences. The sequenced material came from blood. The receptors derive from a human donor with ulcerative colitis or Crohn's disease, or a healthy co-twin of an affected twin (not recorded which).

The rearrangement joins TRBV7-2 to TRBJ1-1; TCRdb calls TRBD1, which cannot be checked without DNA. CDR1 and CDR2 (germline): SGHTA, FQGNSA. The CDR3 runs 16 residues. This CDR3 is CASSPRTGLMNTEAFF.

The chain joins TRBV25-1 to TRBJ2-1; the TCRdb call, TRBD2, lacks DNA for checking. This CDR3 region has 15 residues. In germline, CDR1 is MGHDK, CDR2 SYGVNS. The CDR3 loop reads CASGILAGPYNEQFF.

The genes are TRBV20-1 and TRBJ2-7; TCRdb's D gene call, TRBD1, goes unchecked for lack of DNA. Germline CDR1 and CDR2: DFQATT and SNEGSKA (reference sequence). The CDR3 covers 14 residues. This CDR3 reads CSARDLTDSGEQYF.